Presented here are 2 T cell receptor beta chains from one specimen sequenced in a study of cytomegalovirus exposure and HLA in healthy donors. A multiplex PCR was run with 60 Vbeta primers and 13 Jbeta primers. The repertoire was sequenced with immunoSEQ multiplex PCR; TCRdb's copy has only in-frame clones and lacks some. The sample lists about 140,000 clones; 70% to 90% were seen once. The material sequenced was PBMCs. All receptors come from a woman aged 40 to 50 in good health and CMV-seronegative.

The CDR3 sequence is CASSRNRDSDLEQYF. The CDR3, as DNA: TGTGCCAGCAGCCGCAACCGGGACAGCGATTTAGAGCAGTACTTC. The V and J genes are TRBV4-2 and TRBJ2-7, with 7 nucleotides matching TRBD1. The CDR3 runs to 15 residues. Looked up from germline, CDR1 is LGHNA and CDR2 is YNFKEQ. V lost 4 bases and J lost 7; bases outside the gene matches: 13.

This sequence joins TRBV5-4 and TRBJ2-7; unclear D gene. The CDR3 totals 17 residues. Deletions cut 0 bases from V and 2 bases from J, with 18 bases between. Germline V CDR1 and CDR2: SGHNT, YYREEE (reference sequence). The chain's CDR3 is CASSLVGEYTLAYEQYF. CDR3 sequence (DNA): TGTGCCAGCAGCTTGGTCGGAGAATATACCTTGGCCTACGAGCAGTACTTC.